This TCR beta chain was retrieved from a study of tumor-infiltrating lymphocytes in primary liver carcinoma. Overall study context: Ages ranged from 30 to 69, with HCC or mixed HCC-cholangiocarcinoma. The neoplasms were of stage T1-T3 N0M0, with dimensions of about 4.2 to 10 cm across.

Study findings and constraints: Reduced overlap was seen in tumor-adjacent and tumor-blood pairs versus tumor region pairs.

From unsorted bulk tissue weighing about 17-30 mg, DNA and RNA were co-extracted. Sampling targeted five separate regions of each tumor, which included the tumor centre. The authors made TCR beta cDNA from 500 to 600 ng total RNA with a constant-region primer. TCR beta libraries came from three nested multiplex PCR rounds using slightly modified ARM-PCR. Running 9 to 11 cycles apiece, the first two PCR rounds relied on TRBV1-TRBV30 forward primers together with a C-beta reverse primer. One entry per CDR3 protein results from TCRdb running MiXCR on the multiplex PCR reads. The table records approximately 60,000 distinct CDR3 sequences, roughly 70% of them present only once. The CDR3 totals 20 residues. The germline V gene has CDR1 LGHNA and CDR2 YNFKEQ. Details on this clonotype: Its antigen remains unidentified. Mismatch with germline at one junction end may stem from a read error.

Sequencing was done on a sample of liver tumor tissue from sampling region 2. Subset indicated: tumor region T2, inferior pole. This TCR came from a man aged 35 to 55 with primary liver carcinoma and hepatitis B virus infection. The chain couples TRBV4-2 to TRBJ2-2; TRBD2 matches at 14 bases. CDR3 DNA: TGTGTCAGCAGCCATCTCCGGACTAGCGGGAGGAGGGCGAACACCGAGGAGCTGTTTTTT. Its translation is CVSSHLRTSGRRANTEELFF.